The TCR beta chain under discussion was sequenced for a study of blood T cell repertoires in COVID-19 (TCRdb year 2020). Concerning the study at large: Samples from collaborators originated in the United States, Italy and Spain and spanned both the acute and convalescent phases of COVID-19. The material from the prospective study consisted of cDNA or gDNA derived from T cells, B-cell-depleted T cells, or PBMCs. Subjects who had been exposed to COVID-19, were actively infected with it, or had recovered from it provided the deeply sampled blood TCRbeta repertoires that made up the dataset. A freely available public database, intended as a resource for researchers studying the immune response to SARS-CoV-2, is where the repertoires were released. Samples were obtained from the ongoing ImmuneRACE study (first 160 participants) and from approximately 1,200 subjects provided by 6 global collaborators. The sample metadata nearly always contained a de-identified subject ID, COVID-19 status, age in years and sex. Where available, HLA class I and class II types were obtained from metadata supplied by the sample provider rather than from assay-based typing. What the authors observed across the whole study: The quantity of clinical and demographic metadata differed by source and by participant and was supplied without curation.

One collaborating source in Seattle enrolled patients while the patients were actively infected and followed the patients over time throughout the course of disease. Whole blood was collected in K2EDTA tubes by collaborating institutions according to the institutions' own protocols. For TCRbeta analysis, collaborators shipped samples in one of three forms: frozen whole blood, isolated PBMCs, or DNA extracted from either of those sample types. As encoded in the germline V gene, CDR1 is SGHRS while CDR2 is YFSETQ. The CDR3 sequence holds 14 residues, the cysteine and phenylalanine included. Only the CDR3 region is kept as DNA, spanning 42 bases read in frame from base 1. Cut back by 0 bases and 7 bases, the V and J ends lie 13 bases apart. With respect to this clone: Which antigen it targets is not known. The sample holds no much larger clone one base away, and base qualities are not on file.

TCRbeta CDR3 regions were amplified from genomic DNA by means of the immunoSEQ Assay, a bias-controlled multiplex PCR. Concerning the study's data processing: Within the assay, amplification of reference gene primers was used to estimate how many nucleated cells each sample contained. To quantify the absolute abundance of each unique TCRbeta CDR3 rearrangement, sequence reads were collapsed and filtered. Productive Simpson clonality was computed per sample as the square root of Simpson's diversity index over productive rearrangements. This is the immuneACCESS table as TCRdb keeps it, with only in-frame sequences that have V and J called. A part of the clones is gone; compared with another copy, unresolved V genes explain less than half, and the rest is unexplained. V and J calls and clone size are given by that table; D and trimming were obtained from the DNA. A total of around 260,000 clones appear in this sample, roughly 84% of them only once. The ten most abundant clones make up 0.87% of the sample.

This sequence uses TRBV5-1 and TRBJ1-2; the D gene is perhaps TRBD1, from 5 matching bases. The specimen was peripheral blood. The sequence was obtained from a human donor with COVID-19, enrolled during active disease. The donor label of this sample is uncertain. The CDR3 region: CASSLGYWQGGYTF. The nucleotide sequence is given as TGCGCCAGCAGCTTGGGGTATTGGCAGGGTGGCTACACCTTC.